This T cell receptor beta chain comes out of a study of T cell responses to AZD1222 COVID-19 vaccine. Findings and limits, study-wide: Mostly white British, mostly female donors; authors suggested clonal diversity may be underestimated. In all cases, repertoires were sampled only after the peak T cell response. Nearly half of spike-specific TCRs reportedly go after variant regions that carry no mutations. A rise in Spike-specific TCR breadth and depth followed two AZD1222 doses.

Trimming cost V 1 base and J 2 bases, with 11 bases left between them. Per the germline V gene, CDR1 is SGHVS and CDR2 is FQNEAQ. The CDR3 loop spans 15 amino acids. In the case of this clone: Its antigen is currently unknown.

The method was immunoSEQ multiplex PCR; TCRdb's version includes in-frame clones alone and lacks a portion of them. The sample records about 270,000 clones, approximately 94% being singletons. This sequence joins TRBV7-8 and TRBJ1-1, with unresolved D. The sample was peripheral blood, taken 28 days after the second AZD1222 dose. This TCR was sampled from an adult who received the AZD1222 COVID-19 vaccine. The CDR3 DNA follows: TGTGCCAGCAGCTTAGTGGAGGGCCACAACACTGAAGCTTTCTTT. Translating gives CASSLVEGHNTEAFF.